This T cell receptor beta chain was found in a study of cytomegalovirus exposure and HLA in healthy donors. Whole-study findings and limits: Most TCR beta V segments were productive about 90% or about 30% of the time in an earlier analysis.

With 60 Vbeta and 13 Jbeta primers, the PCR was carried out. Data came from immunoSEQ multiplex PCR; TCRdb stores just in-frame clones and leaves some out. This table has about 210,000 clones, approximately 82% appearing once. Concerning this clone: The target antigen is unknown.

CDR1 SGHTS and CDR2 YDEGEE come from the germline V gene. The CDR3 runs 18 residues. V shed 1 base, J shed 6 bases, and the junction held 13 bases outside the gene matches. The TCR was taken from a woman between 45 and 65 years old in good health and CMV-seropositive. Sequenced material: PBMCs. The chain uses TRBV5-8 and TRBJ1-4; 9 bases match TRBD1. CDR3 amino acids: CASSLPGTGSESHEKLFF. In DNA form, the CDR3 reads TGTGCCAGCAGCTTGCCCGGGACAGGGAGTGAGAGTCATGAAAAACTGTTTTTT.